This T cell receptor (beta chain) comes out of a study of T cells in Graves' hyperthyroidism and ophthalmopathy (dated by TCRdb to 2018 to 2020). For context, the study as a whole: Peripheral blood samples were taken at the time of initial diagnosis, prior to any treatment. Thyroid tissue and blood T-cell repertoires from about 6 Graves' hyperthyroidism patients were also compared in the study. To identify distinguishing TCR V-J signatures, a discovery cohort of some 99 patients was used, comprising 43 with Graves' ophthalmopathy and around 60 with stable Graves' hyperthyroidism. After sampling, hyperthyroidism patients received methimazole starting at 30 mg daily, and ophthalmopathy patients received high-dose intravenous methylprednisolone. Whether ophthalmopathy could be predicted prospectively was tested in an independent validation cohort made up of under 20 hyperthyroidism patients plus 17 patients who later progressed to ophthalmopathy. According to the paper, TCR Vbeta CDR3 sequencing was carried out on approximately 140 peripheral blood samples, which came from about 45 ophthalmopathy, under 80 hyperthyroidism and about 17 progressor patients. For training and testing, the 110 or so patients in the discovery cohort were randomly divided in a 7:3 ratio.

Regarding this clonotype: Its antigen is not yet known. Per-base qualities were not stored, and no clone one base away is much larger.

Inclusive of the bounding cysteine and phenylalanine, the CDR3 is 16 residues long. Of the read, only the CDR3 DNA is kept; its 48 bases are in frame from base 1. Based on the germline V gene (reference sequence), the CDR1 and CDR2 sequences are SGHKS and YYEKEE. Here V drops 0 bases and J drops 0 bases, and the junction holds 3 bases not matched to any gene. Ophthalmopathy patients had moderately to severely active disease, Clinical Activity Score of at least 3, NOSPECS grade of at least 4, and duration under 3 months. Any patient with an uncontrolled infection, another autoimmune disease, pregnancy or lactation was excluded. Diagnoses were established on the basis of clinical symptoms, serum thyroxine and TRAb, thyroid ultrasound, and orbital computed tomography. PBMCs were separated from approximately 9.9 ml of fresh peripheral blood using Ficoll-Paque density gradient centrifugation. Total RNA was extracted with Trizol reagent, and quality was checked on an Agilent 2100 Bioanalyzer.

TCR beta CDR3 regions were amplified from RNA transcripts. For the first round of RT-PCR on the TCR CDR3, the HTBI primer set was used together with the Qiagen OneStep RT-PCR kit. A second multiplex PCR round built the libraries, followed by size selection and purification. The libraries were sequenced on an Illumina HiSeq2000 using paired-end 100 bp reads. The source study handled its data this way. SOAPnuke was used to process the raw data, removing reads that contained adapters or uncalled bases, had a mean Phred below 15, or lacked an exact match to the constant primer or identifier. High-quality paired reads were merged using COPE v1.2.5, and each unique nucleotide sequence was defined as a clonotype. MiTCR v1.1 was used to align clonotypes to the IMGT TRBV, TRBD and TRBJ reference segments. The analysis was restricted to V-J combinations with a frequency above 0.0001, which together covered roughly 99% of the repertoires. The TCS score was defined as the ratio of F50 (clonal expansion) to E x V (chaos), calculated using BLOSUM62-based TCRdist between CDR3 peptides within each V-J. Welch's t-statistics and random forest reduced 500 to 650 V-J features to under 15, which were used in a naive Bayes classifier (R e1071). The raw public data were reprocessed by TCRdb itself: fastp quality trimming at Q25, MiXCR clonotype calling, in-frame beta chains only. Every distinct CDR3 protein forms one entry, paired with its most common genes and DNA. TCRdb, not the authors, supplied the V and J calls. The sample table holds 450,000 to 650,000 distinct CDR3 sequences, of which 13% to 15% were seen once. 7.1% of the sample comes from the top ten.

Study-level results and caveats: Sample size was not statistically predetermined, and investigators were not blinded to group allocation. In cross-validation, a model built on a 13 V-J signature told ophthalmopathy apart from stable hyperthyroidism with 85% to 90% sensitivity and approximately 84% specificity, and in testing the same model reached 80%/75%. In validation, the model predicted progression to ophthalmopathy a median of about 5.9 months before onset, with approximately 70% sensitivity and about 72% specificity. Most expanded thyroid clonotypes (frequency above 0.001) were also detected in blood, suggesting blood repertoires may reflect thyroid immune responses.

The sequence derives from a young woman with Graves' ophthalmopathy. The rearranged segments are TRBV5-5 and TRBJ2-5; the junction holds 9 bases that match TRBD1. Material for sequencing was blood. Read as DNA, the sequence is TGTGCCAGCAGCTTGGCGACAGGGGGGCACCAAGAGACCCAGTACTTC. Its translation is CASSLATGGHQETQYF.